The 30 T cell receptor beta chains below come from one sample, sequenced in a study of early T cells in non-severe SARS-CoV-2 infection. One entry per CDR3 protein results from TCRdb running MiXCR on the 5' RACE reads. Of some 59,000 distinct CDR3 sequences in the sample, roughly 9% were seen once. The specimen was whole blood, collected at baseline. Receptor source: an adult who was a healthcare worker with PCR-confirmed SARS-CoV-2 infection or an uninfected control (not recorded which).

At least ten counts were recorded for this clonotype. At one end the junction does not follow the germline gene, possibly because of a read error. The chain combines TRBV20-1 with TRBJ2-2; possibly TRBD1 for D (7 bases). Germline lookup yields CDR1 DFQATT and CDR2 SNEGSKA (reference sequence). This CDR3 is 14 amino acids long. The CDR3 DNA follows: TGCAGTGCCCAGGGGGGAGTATCGACCGGTGAGCTGTTTTTT. Translation: CSAQGGVSTGELFF.

This clonotype was observed a handful of times. The V gene is TRBV7-2, the J gene TRBJ2-1; 13 bases are shared with TRBD2. The junction had 6 bases not matched to a gene; V was cut back by 4 bases and J by 9 bases. This CDR3 spans 15 amino acids. Germline values: CDR1 SGHTA, CDR2 FQGNSA. The CDR3 DNA is TGTGCCAGCAGCTCGCGGACTAGCGGGAGTGGTGAGCAGTTCTTC. It translates to CASSSRTSGSGEQFF.

In the case of this clonotype: A much larger clone differs by one base, so this may be a read error. In DNA, the CDR3 is TGTGCCAGCAGTTCTGAGGGGACCAACGTCCTGACTTTC. Its translation: CASSSEGTNVLTF. The genes are TRBV2 and TRBJ2-6; D is perhaps TRBD1 or TRBD2 (5 bases each). The V gene's germline CDR1 is SNHLY and CDR2 FYNNEI. The CDR3 runs to 13 residues. V lost 5 bases and J 8 bases, leaving 10 bases between the germline ends.

This clonotype was recorded at least ten times. The chain uses TRBV6-5 and TRBJ2-7, with no clear D. Germline V gives CDR1 MNHEY, CDR2 SVGAGI. V shed 4 bases and J shed 4 bases, with 14 bases lying between them. This CDR3 is 14 amino acids long. The chain's CDR3 is CASSSGHNSYEQYF. For the CDR3, the DNA is TGTGCCAGCAGTTCAGGCCATAACTCATACGAGCAGTACTTC.

The genes are TRBV21-1 and TRBJ1-2; TRBD1, the table's D call, was not compared with the DNA. TRBV21-1 is given as a pseudogene. This CDR3 is built from 17 residues. CDR3 in amino acids: CASSLRTPGQSYYGYTF. In DNA, the CDR3 is TGTGCCAGCAGCCTCAGAACTCCGGGACAGAGCTACTATGGCTACACCTTC.

V is TRBV28 and J is TRBJ1-6; a weak D match, TRBD1 (6 bases). The germline V and J ends were trimmed by 6 bases and 4 bases, with 13 bases remaining between them. Germline values: CDR1 MDHEN, CDR2 SYDVKM. The CDR3 has 15 amino acids. The CDR3, as DNA: TGTGCCAGCAGAATGACAGGACTTTATAATTCACCCCTCCACTTT. This codes for CASRMTGLYNSPLHF.

The V gene is TRBV30, the J gene TRBJ2-2; 7 positions agree with TRBD1. The V segment lost 3 bases and the J segment 0 bases; nucleotides outside the gene matches: 7. The CDR3 runs 16 residues. In germline, CDR1 is GTSNPN, CDR2 SVGIG (reference sequence). The CDR3 loop is CAWRKGQWSNTGELFF. CDR3 sequence (DNA): TGTGCCTGGAGAAAGGGACAGTGGTCGAACACCGGGGAGCTGTTTTTT. Variable domain in full (rest from reference TRBV30 and TRBJ2-2): SQTIHQWPATLVQPVGSPLSLECTVEGTSNPNLYWYRQAAGRGLQLLFYSVGIGQISSEVPQNLSASRPQDRQFILSSKKLLLSDSGFYLCAWRKGQWSNTGELFFGEGSRLTVL.

This clonotype was detected once. The rearrangement links TRBV4-1 to TRBJ1-1; TRBD1 matches 7 bases. V lost 0 bases to trimming and J lost 2 bases; unmatched junction nucleotides: 9. CDR1 and CDR2 (germline): MGHRA, YSYEKL. The CDR3 loop spans 17 amino acids. Here the CDR3 DNA reads TGCGCCAGCAGCCAAGAGCATCAAGGACAGGAAAACACTGAAGCTTTCTTT. Its protein product is CASSQEHQGQENTEAFF.

The rearrangement uses TRBV19 and TRBJ2-7; D may be TRBD2 (6 bases). Germline CDR1 is LNHDA and CDR2 is SQIVND (reference sequence). This CDR3 contains 15 residues. The ends were cut back, 3 bases at V and 2 bases at J, with 14 bases in the middle. The CDR3 region has the DNA TGTGCCAGTAGTATTGGGGCGGGACCCCCCTACGAGCAGTACTTC. Residues: CASSIGAGPPYEQYF.

This chain joins TRBV5-4 and TRBJ2-7; a weak D match, TRBD1 (6 bases). CDR1 and CDR2 from the germline V gene are SGHNT and YYREEE (reference sequence). There are 13 residues in the CDR3. V was clipped by 10 bases and J by 4 bases, with 18 bases between them. In DNA form, the CDR3 reads TGTGCCGGCCGTGCCCAGGGGTCTTACGAGCAGTACTTC. Encoded protein: CAGRAQGSYEQYF. Using reference TRBV5-4 and TRBJ2-7 for the parts outside the CDR3, the full variable domain is ETGVTQSPTHLIKTRGQQVTLRCSSQSGHNTVSWYQQALGQGPQFIFQYYREEENGRGNFPPRFSGLQFPNYSSELNVNALELDDSALYLCAGRAQGSYEQYFGPGTRLTVT.

The CDR3: CASSTSKSGLANEQFF. CDR3 bases: TGTGCCAGCAGCACCTCTAAGTCCGGACTAGCGAATGAGCAGTTCTTC. The chain combines TRBV12-3 or TRBV12-4 with TRBJ2-1, with 9 positions matching TRBD2. V lost 6 bases, J lost 7 bases, and 13 bases stayed unmatched. The CDR3 loop spans 16 amino acids.

Here the CDR3 reads CASSQGGLAGSETQYF. DNA for the CDR3: TGTGCCAGCAGCCAAGGCGGACTAGCGGGGTCAGAGACCCAGTACTTC. The chain links TRBV7-9 to TRBJ2-5; 12 bases align to TRBD2. In germline, CDR1 is SEHNR, CDR2 FQNEAQ (reference sequence). V lost 5 bases and J lost 4; bases outside the gene matches: 8. The CDR3 totals 16 residues.

This chain joins TRBV9 and TRBJ1-6, with a weak D call TRBD1 (5 bases). With 3 bases removed from V and 5 bases from J, the gap between germline ends came to 15 bases. The CDR3 has 16 amino acids. The germline V gene has CDR1 SGDLS and CDR2 YYNGEE. This CDR3 reads CASSARRTGDNSPLHF. The CDR3 DNA follows: TGTGCCAGCAGCGCCCGTCGGACGGGGGATAATTCACCCCTCCACTTT.

V is TRBV13 and J is TRBJ2-1, with D unresolved. The CDR3 runs to 15 residues. Looked up from germline, CDR1 is PRHDT and CDR2 is FYEKMQ (reference sequence). V dropped 0 bases and J dropped 2 bases, with 8 bases sitting between them. The CDR3 here is CASSLGFKTYNEQFF. CDR3 nucleotides: TGTGCCAGCAGCTTAGGTTTTAAGACCTACAATGAGCAGTTCTTC.

This clonotype was observed a handful of times. The chain uses TRBV13 and TRBJ2-3; D perhaps matches TRBD2 (6 bases). Germline V CDR1 and CDR2: PRHDT, FYEKMQ (reference sequence). Trimming pared 4 bases from V and 5 bases from J, leaving 31 bases between. This CDR3 spans 20 amino acids. The CDR3 DNA is TGTGCCAGCAGCTCCCGCCGGGACGACATGCGGGACCCCTCGAAAGATACGCAGTATTTT. Residues: CASSSRRDDMRDPSKDTQYF.

This clonotype has only a few counts. The chain is built from TRBV7-9 and TRBJ2-4, with D tentatively TRBD1 (6 bases). The CDR3 spans 15 residues. Trimming took 1 base from V and 1 from J, leaving 8 bases between them. The germline CDR1 and CDR2 sequences are SEHNR and FQNEAQ (reference sequence). CDR3 loop: CASSLGQGAKNIQYF. The CDR3 DNA reads TGTGCCAGCAGCTTAGGGCAGGGGGCCAAAAACATTCAGTACTTC.

J is TRBJ2-7 and V is TRBV19; D perhaps matches TRBD2 (5 bases). Germline values: CDR1 LNHDA, CDR2 SQIVND (reference sequence). Between the trimmed V and J ends, which lost 4 bases and 5 bases, there was a span of 15 bases. This CDR3 has 14 amino acids. The CDR3 loop reads CASSNGLLAHEQYF. The DNA for the CDR3 is TGTGCCAGTAGTAACGGACTGTTAGCCCACGAGCAGTACTTC.

A few counts support this clonotype. V is TRBV18 and J is TRBJ1-2, with a weak D call TRBD1 (5 bases). Germline CDR1 and CDR2: KGHSH and LQKENI. This CDR3 is 15 amino acids long. V was pared by 3 bases and J by 0 bases, with 11 bases between. This CDR3 reads CASSPQDITNYGYTF. CDR3 coding DNA: TGTGCCAGCTCACCTCAGGACATTACTAACTATGGCTACACCTTC.

This clonotype has more than one count but fewer than ten. The rearrangement links TRBV7-3 to TRBJ2-1, with D perhaps TRBD2 (6 bases). The CDR3 is 16 residues long. In germline, CDR1 is SGHTA, CDR2 FQGTGA. Between the trimmed V and J ends, which lost 1 base and 5 bases, there was a span of 15 bases. The CDR3 region has the DNA TGTGCCAGCAGCTTAAGCGGGAATGGGTTCAACAATGAGCAGTTCTTC. Its protein product is CASSLSGNGFNNEQFF.

This clonotype was counted a few times. The chain couples TRBV5-6 to TRBJ2-1; D possibly matches TRBD1 or TRBD2 (5 bases each). The CDR3 has 14 residues. V was pared by 2 bases and J by 9 bases, with 15 bases between. Per germline, CDR1 SGHDT and CDR2 YYEEEE. CDR3 amino acids: CASSLMRGRGEQFF. Here the CDR3 DNA reads TGTGCCAGCAGCTTAATGAGGGGTCGCGGTGAGCAGTTCTTC.

This clonotype was seen at least ten times. The genes are TRBV19 and TRBJ1-4, with D unresolved. The CDR3 is made up of 14 amino acids. Germline assignment: CDR1 LNHDA and CDR2 SQIVND (reference sequence). The V and J ends lost 7 bases and 8 bases respectively, with 17 bases between them. CDR3: CASTPGRAREKLFF. For the CDR3, the DNA is TGTGCCAGTACTCCCGGTCGGGCTCGAGAAAAACTGTTTTTT.

V gene TRBV3-1 combines with J gene TRBJ2-5; TRBD2 matches at 9 bases. The V gene end was trimmed by 3 bases and the J gene end by 0 bases; junction bases not matched to a gene: 8. The CDR3 has 17 amino acids. Looked up from germline, CDR1 is LGHDT and CDR2 is YNNKEL (reference sequence). CDR3: CASSHRSGGRNQETQYF. The CDR3 DNA reads as TGTGCCAGCAGCCATCGGAGCGGGGGGAGAAACCAAGAGACCCAGTACTTC.

Many counts were recorded for this clonotype. The rearrangement joins TRBV6-5 to TRBJ1-2, with 7 bases aligning to TRBD1. The CDR3 has 14 residues. Trimming at V came to 5 bases and at J to 4 bases, leaving 7 bases not matched to a gene. Germline CDR1 MNHEY, CDR2 SVGAGI. In DNA, the CDR3 is TGTGCCAGCAGTCCGGGACAGACAATCTATGGCTACACCTTC. It codes for CASSPGQTIYGYTF.

In its sample, this clonotype was seen once. The chain couples TRBV6-6 to TRBJ2-5, with 7 bases matching TRBD2. The J segment lost 2 bases and the V segment lost 6 bases, leaving 3 bases of the junction unmatched. CDR1 MNHNY and CDR2 SVGAGI come from the germline V gene (reference sequence). The CDR3 consists of 13 residues. CDR3 residues: CASRREGQETQYF. CDR3 sequence (DNA): TGTGCCAGCAGGAGGGAGGGTCAAGAGACCCAGTACTTC.

The chain employs TRBV7-2 and TRBJ2-3; 9 bases map to TRBD2. J lost 4 bases, V lost 4 bases, and 3 bases had no gene match. The germline V gene encodes CDR1 SGHTA and CDR2 FQGNSA. CDR3 size: 14 residues. CDR3 sequence reads: CASSSLAGSDTQYF. As DNA, the CDR3 is TGTGCCAGCAGCTCCCTAGCGGGATCAGATACGCAGTATTTT.

A few counts support this clonotype. The rearrangement uses TRBV7-9 and TRBJ1-2; no firm D call. V dropped 3 bases and J dropped 6 bases, with 5 bases sitting between them. Germline V gene lookup returns CDR1 SEHNR and CDR2 FQNEAQ (reference sequence). The CDR3 consists of 11 residues. CDR3: CASSFRDGYTF. In DNA, the CDR3 is TGTGCCAGCAGCTTTCGGGATGGCTACACCTTC. Full variable domain (rest looked up from reference TRBV7-9 and TRBJ1-2): DTGVSQNPRHKITKRGQNVTFRCDPISEHNRLYWYRQTLGQGPEFLTYFQNEAQLEKSRLLSDRFSAERPKGSFSTLEIQRTEQGDSAMYLCASSFRDGYTFGSGTRLTVV.

This clonotype was seen repeatedly, ten times or more. The chain is built from TRBV5-5 and TRBJ2-6; no clear D. V was trimmed by 7 bases and J by 0 bases, leaving 8 bases between them. The germline V gene has CDR1 SGHKS and CDR2 YYEKEE (reference sequence). CDR3 length: 14 residues. DNA of the CDR3: TGTGCCAGCGGACCCCACTCTGGGGCCAACGTCCTGACTTTC. It codes for CASGPHSGANVLTF.

This clonotype has more than one count but fewer than ten. This chain links TRBV20-1 with TRBJ1-4, with TRBD1 as a possible D gene (5 bases). CDR3 size: 14 residues. Between the trimmed V and J ends, which lost 1 base and 6 bases, there was a span of 12 bases. Germline values: CDR1 DFQATT, CDR2 SNEGSKA (reference sequence). CDR3 sequence reads: CSARVGRVDEKLFF. CDR3 DNA: TGCAGTGCTAGAGTGGGCAGGGTAGATGAAAAACTGTTTTTT.

V gene TRBV13 combines with J gene TRBJ1-6; maybe TRBD1 (5 bases). The CDR3 is 14 residues long. V dropped 4 bases and J dropped 13 bases, with 17 bases sitting between them. Germline CDR1 PRHDT, CDR2 FYEKMQ (reference sequence). The CDR3 DNA reads as TGTGCCAGCAGCTCGGGGACGTTAGGGAGGCCCCTCCACTTT. This translates into CASSSGTLGRPLHF. Using reference TRBV13 and TRBJ1-6 for the parts outside the CDR3, the full variable domain is AAGVIQSPRHLIKEKRETATLKCYPIPRHDTVYWYQQGPGQDPQFLISFYEKMQSDKGSIPDRFSAQQFSDYHSELNMSSLELGDSALYFCASSSGTLGRPLHFGNGTRLTVT.

This clonotype showed up just a few times. The chain carries TRBV12-3 or TRBV12-4 and TRBJ2-2; TRBD1 or TRBD2 may be the D gene (5 bases each). V was trimmed by 6 bases and J by 3 bases, leaving 14 bases between them. CDR3 length: 15 amino acids. The CDR3 coding sequence is TGTGCCAGCAGGATCAGGGACGGCGACACCGGGGAGCTGTTTTTT. It specifies CASRIRDGDTGELFF.